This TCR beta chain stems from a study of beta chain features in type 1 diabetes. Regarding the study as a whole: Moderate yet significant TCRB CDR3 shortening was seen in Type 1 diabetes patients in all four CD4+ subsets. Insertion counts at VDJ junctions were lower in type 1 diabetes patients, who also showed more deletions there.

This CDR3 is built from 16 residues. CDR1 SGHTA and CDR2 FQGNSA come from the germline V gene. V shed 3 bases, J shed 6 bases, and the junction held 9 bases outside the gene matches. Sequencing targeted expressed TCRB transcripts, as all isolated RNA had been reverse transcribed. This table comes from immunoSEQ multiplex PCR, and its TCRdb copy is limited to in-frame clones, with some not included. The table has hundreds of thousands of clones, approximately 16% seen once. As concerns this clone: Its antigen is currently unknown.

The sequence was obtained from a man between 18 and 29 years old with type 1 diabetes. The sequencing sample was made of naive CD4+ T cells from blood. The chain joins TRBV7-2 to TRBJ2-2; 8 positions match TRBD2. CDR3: CASSFSYSGGAGELFF. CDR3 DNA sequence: TGTGCCAGCAGCTTCTCCTACAGCGGGGGCGCCGGGGAGCTGTTTTTT.